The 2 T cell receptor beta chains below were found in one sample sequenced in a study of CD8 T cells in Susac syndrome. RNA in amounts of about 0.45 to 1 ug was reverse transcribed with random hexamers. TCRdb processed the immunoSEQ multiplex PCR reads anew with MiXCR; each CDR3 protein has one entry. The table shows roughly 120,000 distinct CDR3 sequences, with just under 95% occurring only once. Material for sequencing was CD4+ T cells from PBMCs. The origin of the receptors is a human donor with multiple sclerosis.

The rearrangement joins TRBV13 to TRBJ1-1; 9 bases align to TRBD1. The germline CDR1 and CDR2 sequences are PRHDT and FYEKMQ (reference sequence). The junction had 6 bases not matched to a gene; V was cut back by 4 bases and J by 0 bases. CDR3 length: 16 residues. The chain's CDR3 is CASSSSQGAVNTEAFF. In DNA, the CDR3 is TGTGCCAGCAGCTCCTCACAGGGGGCTGTGAACACTGAAGCTTTCTTT.

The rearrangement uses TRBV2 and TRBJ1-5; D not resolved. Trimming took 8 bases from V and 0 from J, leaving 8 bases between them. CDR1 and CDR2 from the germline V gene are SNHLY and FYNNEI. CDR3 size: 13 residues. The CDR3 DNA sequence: TGTGCCAGCGGCAGCAATAGCAATCAGCCCCAGCATTTT. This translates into CASGSNSNQPQHF.